The rows below give T cell receptor beta chains drawn from one sample of a study of blood T cell repertoires in COVID-19. The repertoire was sequenced with immunoSEQ multiplex PCR; TCRdb's copy has only in-frame clones and lacks some. The table records 150,000 to 200,000 clones, under 90% of them present only once. The sample comprised peripheral blood. These receptors were collected from an elderly woman with acute or convalescent COVID-19. CDR3s include the opening cysteine and the closing phenylalanine or tryptophan. Fields, in order: clone size, J gene, V gene, D gene, CDR3 DNA, CDR3 protein. A D gene is named only where the DNA matches it firmly. The size entry is marked missing in some rows and otherwise reads once, few, many or a size class.

clone size: -
J gene: TRBJ2-5
V gene: TRBV11-2
D gene: TRBD2
CDR3 DNA: TGTGCCGCCCAGACGACCGGGGGGGAGAAAGAGACCCAGTACTTC
CDR3 protein: CAAQTTGGEKETQYF

clone size: -
J gene: TRBJ1-5
V gene: TRBV28
D gene: -
CDR3 DNA: TGTGCCAGCAGTTCAGGGGTGGGTAGCAATCAGCCCCAGCATTTT
CDR3 protein: CASSSGVGSNQPQHF

clone size: -
J gene: TRBJ1-1
V gene: TRBV30
D gene: -
CDR3 DNA: TGTGCCTGGAGTGTAGACAGACTCACTGAAGCTTTCTTT
CDR3 protein: CAWSVDRLTEAFF

clone size: once
J gene: TRBJ2-3
V gene: TRBV25-1
D gene: -
CDR3 DNA: TGTGCCAGCAGTGACACGGGGAGCACAGATACGCAGTATTTT
CDR3 protein: CASSDTGSTDTQYF

clone size: once
J gene: TRBJ2-3
V gene: TRBV12-3/TRBV12-4
D gene: -
CDR3 DNA: TGTGCCAGCAGCAGTTCGCGACTAGACCCGCAGTATTTT
CDR3 protein: CASSSSRLDPQYF

clone size: -
J gene: TRBJ1-1
V gene: TRBV7-8
D gene: -
CDR3 DNA: TGTGCCAGCAGCAGGGACACCCCGAACACTGAAGCTTTCTTT
CDR3 protein: CASSRDTPNTEAFF

clone size: -
J gene: TRBJ2-2
V gene: TRBV4-3
D gene: -
CDR3 DNA: TGCGCCAGCAGCCATCAGCTCGGCGGTACCGGGGAGCTGTTTTTT
CDR3 protein: CASSHQLGGTGELFF

clone size: -
J gene: TRBJ2-5
V gene: TRBV12-3/TRBV12-4
D gene: -
CDR3 DNA: TGTGCCAGCAGTCTCCAAGAGACCCAGTACTTC
CDR3 protein: CASSLQETQYF

clone size: -
J gene: TRBJ1-2
V gene: TRBV5-6
D gene: -
CDR3 DNA: TGTGCCAGCAGCCCTAAGGGGAGGGAACGCGGCTACACCTTC
CDR3 protein: CASSPKGRERGYTF

clone size: -
J gene: TRBJ2-5
V gene: TRBV9
D gene: TRBD2
CDR3 DNA: TGTGCCAGCAGCGTAGATAGCGGGGGCTACCAAGAGACCCAGTACTTC
CDR3 protein: CASSVDSGGYQETQYF

clone size: -
J gene: TRBJ2-3
V gene: TRBV6-2/TRBV6-3
D gene: -
CDR3 DNA: TGTGCCAGCAGTCTCGTTAGAGATACGCAGTATTTT
CDR3 protein: CASSLVRDTQYF

clone size: -
J gene: TRBJ2-7
V gene: TRBV5-1
D gene: TRBD2
CDR3 DNA: TGCGCCAGCAGCTGGCGGACTAGCGGGAGCAACGAGCAGTACTTC
CDR3 protein: CASSWRTSGSNEQYF

clone size: -
J gene: TRBJ1-1
V gene: TRBV2
D gene: TRBD1
CDR3 DNA: TGTGCCAGCACTACTACAGGGGGACGGGCTGAAGCTTTCTTT
CDR3 protein: CASTTTGGRAEAFF

clone size: -
J gene: TRBJ1-2
V gene: TRBV2
D gene: -
CDR3 DNA: TGTGCCAGCAGTACCGGGAATGGCTACACCTTC
CDR3 protein: CASSTGNGYTF

clone size: few
J gene: TRBJ2-5
V gene: TRBV27
D gene: TRBD1
CDR3 DNA: TGTGCCAGCAGTTACCGACAGGGAATAGGGCAAGAGACCCAGTACTTC
CDR3 protein: CASSYRQGIGQETQYF

clone size: -
J gene: TRBJ1-3
V gene: TRBV19
D gene: -
CDR3 DNA: TGTGCCAGTTCCACAGTCTCCCAAAGGAGAAACACCATATATTTT
CDR3 protein: CASSTVSQRRNTIYF

clone size: -
J gene: TRBJ2-7
V gene: TRBV10-3
D gene: TRBD2
CDR3 DNA: TGTGCCATCAGTGAGACGGGGGGCTACGAGCAGTACTTC
CDR3 protein: CAISETGGYEQYF

clone size: -
J gene: TRBJ2-5
V gene: TRBV3-1/TRBV3-2
D gene: -
CDR3 DNA: TGTGCCAGCAGCATAACGGGGTCTCCCCAAGAGACCCAGTACTTC
CDR3 protein: CASSITGSPQETQYF

clone size: -
J gene: TRBJ2-2
V gene: TRBV14
D gene: TRBD2
CDR3 DNA: TGTGCCAGCAGCAAGCGGGGGGGCCATGGCACCGGGGAGCTGTTTTTT
CDR3 protein: CASSKRGGHGTGELFF

clone size: -
J gene: TRBJ2-7
V gene: TRBV6-2/TRBV6-3
D gene: -
CDR3 DNA: TGTGCCAGCAGTTACTCGATAGCGTCCTACGAGCAGTACTTC
CDR3 protein: CASSYSIASYEQYF

clone size: once
J gene: TRBJ2-3
V gene: TRBV9
D gene: TRBD2
CDR3 DNA: TGTGCCAGCAGCGTATCTAGCGGGGACACAGATACGCAGTATTTT
CDR3 protein: CASSVSSGDTDTQYF

clone size: once
J gene: TRBJ1-4
V gene: TRBV19
D gene: TRBD1
CDR3 DNA: TGTGCCAGTAGTCCACGGACAGGGGGTAATGAAAAACTGTTTTTT
CDR3 protein: CASSPRTGGNEKLFF